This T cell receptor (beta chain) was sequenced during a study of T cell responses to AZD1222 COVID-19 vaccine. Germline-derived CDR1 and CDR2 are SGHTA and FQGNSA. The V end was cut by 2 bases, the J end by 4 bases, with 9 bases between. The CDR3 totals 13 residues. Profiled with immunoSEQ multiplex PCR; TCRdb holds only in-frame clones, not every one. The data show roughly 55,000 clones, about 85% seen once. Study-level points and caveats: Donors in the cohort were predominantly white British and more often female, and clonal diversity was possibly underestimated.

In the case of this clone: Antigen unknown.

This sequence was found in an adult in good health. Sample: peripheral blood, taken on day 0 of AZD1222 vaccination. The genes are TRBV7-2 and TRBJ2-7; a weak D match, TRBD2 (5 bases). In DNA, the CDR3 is TGTGCCAGCAGCTTATGGGGAGATTACGAGCAGTACTTC. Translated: CASSLWGDYEQYF.